This entry lists 20 T cell receptor beta chains sequenced from one sample in a study of blood T cell repertoires in COVID-19. This table comes from immunoSEQ multiplex PCR, and its TCRdb copy is limited to in-frame clones, with some not included. Among about 62,000 clones listed, approximately 86% were seen once. Material: peripheral blood. These receptors came from a man aged 65 to 79 with acute or convalescent COVID-19.

The chain links TRBV13 to TRBJ2-5; D might be TRBD1 (7 bases). There are 17 residues in the CDR3. CDR1 is PRHDT, CDR2 FYEKMQ, per germline (reference sequence). The V and J ends lost 3 bases and 5 bases respectively, with 22 bases between them. The CDR3 nucleotides are TGTGCCAGCAGCTTCATGAGGGGGGTAGGGGGCGTGGAGACCCAGTACTTC. Translating it yields CASSFMRGVGGVETQYF. The variable domain in full, with the rest retrieved from reference TRBV13 and TRBJ2-5, is AAGVIQSPRHLIKEKRETATLKCYPIPRHDTVYWYQQGPGQDPQFLISFYEKMQSDKGSIPDRFSAQQFSDYHSELNMSSLELGDSALYFCASSFMRGVGGVETQYFGPGTRLLVL.

The chain joins TRBV28 to TRBJ2-7; tentatively, D is TRBD2 (6 bases). Germline V gene data show CDR1 as MDHEN and CDR2 as SYDVKM. V was shortened by 0 bases and J by 0 bases, with 6 bases between the two germline ends. This CDR3 has 14 amino acids. CDR3 DNA sequence: TGTGCCAGCAGTTTATGGGAGGGCTCCTACGAGCAGTACTTC. It translates to CASSLWEGSYEQYF.

The rearrangement joins TRBV3-1 (or the pseudogene TRBV3-2) to TRBJ1-6; 7 bases fit TRBD1. The CDR3 spans 15 residues. Unmatched junction bases numbered 4, after V lost 1 base and J lost 7 bases. Germline lookup yields CDR1 LGHDT and CDR2 YNNKEL (reference sequence). The CDR3 loop reads CASSQGQGANSPLHF. The CDR3 region has the DNA TGTGCCAGCAGCCAAGGACAGGGAGCCAATTCACCCCTCCACTTT.

This chain links TRBV2 with TRBJ1-5; the D gene is possibly TRBD1 (6 bases). Trimming took 6 bases from V and 3 from J, leaving 15 bases between them. The CDR3 has 15 amino acids. Germline CDR1 reads SNHLY; CDR2 reads FYNNEI. CDR3 sequence: CASRWEGQLNQPQHF. Here the CDR3 DNA reads TGTGCCAGCAGATGGGAGGGACAACTCAATCAGCCCCAGCATTTT.

The CDR3: CASSDLASGASSYEQYF. In DNA, the CDR3 is TGTGCCAGCAGCGACCTTGCGAGCGGGGCCAGCTCCTACGAGCAGTACTTC. The V gene is TRBV9, the J gene TRBJ2-7; 7 positions match TRBD2. V dropped 3 bases and J dropped 0; count of bases not matched to a gene: 12. Per the germline V gene, CDR1 is SGDLS and CDR2 is YYNGEE. CDR3 size: 17 residues. Complete variable domain (other parts from reference TRBV9 and TRBJ2-7): DSGVTQTPKHLITATGQRVTLRCSPRSGDLSVYWYQQSLDQGLQFLIQYYNGEERAKGNILERFSAQQFPDLHSELNLSSLELGDSALYFCASSDLASGASSYEQYFGPGTRLTVT.

The V and J genes are TRBV7-9 and TRBJ2-1; TRBD2 agrees at 7 bases. The CDR3 has 14 residues. V dropped 7 bases and J dropped 9; count of bases not matched to a gene: 12. Per germline, CDR1 SEHNR and CDR2 FQNEAQ (reference sequence). The CDR3 loop reads CASTTAGEAAEQFF. The CDR3 nucleotides are TGTGCCAGCACCACGGCGGGGGAAGCGGCTGAGCAGTTCTTC. Full variable domain (outside the CDR3, taken from reference TRBV7-9 and TRBJ2-1): DTGVSQNPRHKITKRGQNVTFRCDPISEHNRLYWYRQTLGQGPEFLTYFQNEAQLEKSRLLSDRFSAERPKGSFSTLEIQRTEQGDSAMYLCASTTAGEAAEQFFGPGTRLTVL.

This clone was seen more than once but under ten times. J is TRBJ2-2 and V is TRBV5-1; TRBD2 matches at 7 bases. The CDR3 spans 16 residues. The V gene end was trimmed by 4 bases and the J gene end by 2 bases; junction bases not matched to a gene: 8. CDR1 and CDR2 (germline): SGHRS, YFSETQ. The CDR3 loop reads CASSKRLADNTGELFF. DNA for the CDR3: TGCGCCAGCAGCAAACGACTAGCCGACAACACCGGGGAGCTGTTTTTT.

This clone was seen more than once but under ten times. This sequence joins TRBV28 and TRBJ2-1; 7 bases match TRBD2. CDR3 length: 13 residues. V was pared by 6 bases and J by 11 bases, with 10 bases of the junction left unmatched. The V gene's germline CDR1 is MDHEN and CDR2 SYDVKM. CDR3 region: CASRPPVSGKQFF. DNA of the CDR3: TGTGCCAGCAGACCCCCGGTGAGCGGGAAGCAGTTCTTC. Variable domain in full (rest from reference TRBV28 and TRBJ2-1): DVKVTQSSRYLVKRTGEKVFLECVQDMDHENMFWYRQDPGLGLRLIYFSYDVKMKEKGDIPEGYSVSREKKERFSLILESASTNQTSMYLCASRPPVSGKQFFGPGTRLTVL.

The chain uses TRBV18 and TRBJ1-2; TRBD1 is a possible D gene (6 bases). V was trimmed by 3 bases and J by 2 bases, leaving 13 bases between them. Germline assignment: CDR1 KGHSH and CDR2 LQKENI. There are 15 residues in the CDR3. The CDR3 nucleotides read TGTGCCAGCTCACCTGACAGGCGGGCGAACTATGGCTACACCTTC. Translation gives CASSPDRRANYGYTF.

The chain links TRBV28 to TRBJ1-1; TRBD1 matches 7 bases. The CDR3 has 13 residues. J was trimmed by 1 base and V by 6 bases; bases with no gene match: 2. Germline loops: CDR1 MDHEN, CDR2 SYDVKM. The CDR3 here is CASRGGQNTEAFF. Written as DNA, the CDR3 is TGTGCCAGCAGAGGGGGCCAGAACACTGAAGCTTTCTTT. The entire variable domain, with the rest obtained from reference TRBV28 and TRBJ1-1, is as follows: DVKVTQSSRYLVKRTGEKVFLECVQDMDHENMFWYRQDPGLGLRLIYFSYDVKMKEKGDIPEGYSVSREKKERFSLILESASTNQTSMYLCASRGGQNTEAFFGQGTRLTVV.

The CDR3 bases are TGTGCCATCAGTGGTGTGACAGGGGCCGGAAACACCATATATTTT. Translated, it gives CAISGVTGAGNTIYF. The chain couples TRBV10-3 to TRBJ1-3, with 8 bases aligning to TRBD1. Germline CDR1 reads ENHRY; CDR2 reads SYGVKD. The CDR3 loop spans 15 amino acids. With V trimmed by 4 bases and J by 4 bases, 6 bases remained unmatched.

The chain carries TRBV15 and TRBJ2-6, with D possibly matching TRBD1 (5 bases). The CDR3 covers 13 residues. Trimming pared 9 bases from V and 11 bases from J, leaving 17 bases between. Germline V gene lookup returns CDR1 LNHNV and CDR2 YYDKDF (reference sequence). CDR3 DNA: TGTGCCACGACCCGACAGCCCCCCGACGTCCTGACTTTC. Translation gives CATTRQPPDVLTF.

The chain is built from TRBV27 and TRBJ1-5, with a tentative D call TRBD1 (6 bases). Germline V CDR1 and CDR2: MNHEY, SMNVEV (reference sequence). V was trimmed by 4 bases and J by 1 base, leaving 17 bases between them. CDR3 length equals 17 residues. This CDR3 is CASSSRGGPGSNQPQHF. DNA of the CDR3: TGTGCCAGCAGTTCACGCGGGGGCCCCGGCAGCAATCAGCCCCAGCATTTT.

The J gene is TRBJ2-3, the V gene TRBV5-6; the D gene is possibly TRBD2 (6 bases). CDR3 length: 14 residues. V lost 4 bases and J 3 bases, leaving 12 bases between the germline ends. Germline lookup yields CDR1 SGHDT and CDR2 YYEEEE. Written as DNA, the CDR3 is TGTGCCAGCAGCCCGGGGAGGTTGACAGATACGCAGTATTTT. Translating it yields CASSPGRLTDTQYF.

V is TRBV7-2 and J is TRBJ1-1; TRBD1 matches 7 bases. Germline V CDR1 and CDR2: SGHTA, FQGNSA. CDR3 length: 14 amino acids. J gave up 4 bases and V 5 bases, and 7 bases lay outside the gene matches. CDR3 sequence: CASSRTQGITEAFF. In DNA, the CDR3 is TGTGCCAGCAGCCGCACACAGGGGATCACTGAAGCTTTCTTT.

The chain carries TRBV25-1 and TRBJ1-5; TRBD1 might be the D (6 bases). Per the germline V gene, CDR1 is MGHDK and CDR2 is SYGVNS. The length of the CDR3 is 15 residues. Trimming removed 6 bases from V and 1 base from J, with 13 bases in between. The CDR3 DNA reads as TGTGCCAGCAGCGAACCTCAGGGGAGCAATCAGCCCCAGCATTTT. Protein sequence: CASSEPQGSNQPQHF. Drawing the rest from reference TRBV25-1 and TRBJ1-5, the complete variable domain is EADIYQTPRYLVIGTGKKITLECSQTMGHDKMYWYQQDPGMELHLIHYSYGVNSTEKGDLSSESTVSRIRTEHFPLTLESARPSHTSQYLCASSEPQGSNQPQHFGDGTRLSIL.

The chain is built from TRBV15 and TRBJ2-1, with D possibly TRBD2 on 6 matching bases. The CDR3 extends over 13 amino acids. Germline V CDR1 and CDR2: LNHNV, YYDKDF (reference sequence). Trimming left V 4 bases short and J 9 bases short, with 13 bases between. The CDR3, as DNA: TGTGCCACCAGCACGTCGCGGGGAGGTGAGCAGTTCTTC. This encodes CATSTSRGGEQFF.

The V call is TRBV5-1, the J call TRBJ2-5; 7 bases match TRBD2. The J segment lost 5 bases and the V segment lost 0 bases, leaving 16 bases of the junction unmatched. The CDR3 consists of 18 residues. Germline V lookup: CDR1 SGHRS, CDR2 YFSETQ. This chain's CDR3 is CASSLASLASARGETQYF. CDR3 nucleotides: TGCGCCAGCAGCTTGGCGTCACTAGCGTCGGCCCGGGGGGAGACCCAGTACTTC.

This chain uses TRBV19 with TRBJ1-1, with D perhaps matching TRBD1 (5 bases). Germline loops: CDR1 LNHDA, CDR2 SQIVND (reference sequence). The CDR3 loop spans 16 amino acids. V lost 6 bases and J lost 1, with 18 bases in between. CDR3 loop: CASRETRGSTNTEAFF. CDR3 DNA: TGTGCCAGTAGGGAGACTCGGGGGTCGACGAACACTGAAGCTTTCTTT.

The chain carries TRBV4-1 and TRBJ1-1, with 7 nucleotides matching TRBD1. The ends lost 4 bases at V and 6 bases at J; junction bases unmatched: 23. The germline CDR1 and CDR2 sequences are MGHRA and YSYEKL. The CDR3 has 19 residues. CDR3 in amino acids: CASSRKGGIYRGGAAEAFF. In nucleotides, the CDR3 is TGCGCCAGCAGCCGGAAAGGTGGGATTTACAGGGGAGGAGCGGCTGAAGCTTTCTTT.